This T cell receptor beta chain was identified in a study of blood T cell repertoires in COVID-19. Study background: Collection of acute and convalescent COVID-19 samples took place in the United States, Italy and Spain. The cDNA or gDNA used as material had been derived from T cells, B-cell-depleted T cells, or PBMCs.

Germline V gene lookup returns CDR1 SGHRS and CDR2 YFSETQ. V was clipped by 5 bases and J by 1 base; unmatched bases: 7. The length of the CDR3 is 15 residues. Per the study methods: Reference gene primer amplification gave estimated nucleated cell counts. Some clones are missing from TCRdb's copy, which holds only in-frame ones; the method was immunoSEQ multiplex PCR. V and J calls plus clone size are reproduced from that table; the DNA served to infer D and trimming. The sample consists of about 190,000 clones, approximately 85% of them appearing once. V and J are TRBV5-1 and TRBJ1-1; 8 positions agree with TRBD1. Sequenced input: peripheral blood. This sequence originates from an elderly woman with acute or convalescent COVID-19. This CDR3 reads CASRWQGAGNTEAFF. In nucleotides, the CDR3 is TGCGCCAGCAGGTGGCAGGGGGCGGGGAACACTGAAGCTTTCTTT. The whole variable domain, remainder taken from reference TRBV5-1 and TRBJ1-1, is KAGVTQTPRYLIKTRGQQVTLSCSPISGHRSVSWYQQTPGQGLQFLFEYFSETQRNKGNFPGRFSGRQFSNSRSEMNVSTLELGDSALYLCASRWQGAGNTEAFFGQGTRLTVV.